This T cell receptor (beta chain) came from a study of post-analysis software for immune sequencing data. Sequencing libraries made from TCR beta cDNA carried unique molecular identifiers. TCRdb re-called the PCR reads through MiXCR, storing one row per CDR3 protein. The sample shows roughly 800,000 distinct CDR3 sequences, roughly 27% of them seen only once. The TCR originated in a girl between 5 and 17 years old with multiple sclerosis. Sequencing input: blood.

The CDR3 is CAISESGDRVNQPQHF. The CDR3 DNA is TGTGCCATCAGTGAGTCGGGGGACAGGGTTAATCAGCCCCAGCATTTT. The chain links TRBV10-3 to TRBJ1-5; the match to TRBD1 covers 9 bases. Germline V lookup: CDR1 ENHRY, CDR2 SYGVKD. This CDR3 comprises 16 residues. The J segment lost 4 bases and the V segment lost 0 bases, leaving 4 bases of the junction unmatched.